This section outlines one TCR beta chain sequence together with its context. Its antigen remains unidentified. The germline gives CDR1 LGHDT, CDR2 YNNKEL (reference sequence). V shed 1 base and J 5 bases; nucleotides not matched to a gene: 3. This CDR3 is 14 amino acids long. This record comes from a study of T cell repertoires in cytomegalovirus infection. In the study overall: TCR beta signatures that were public indicated CMV infection and matching HLA type. General observations from the study: Ex vivo responses were dominated by HLA-C-restricted CMV-specific TCR beta clonotypes. Public TCR beta family frequency separated CMV-and-HLA carriers, including in an independent cohort.

TCRdb ran MiXCR on the reads and lists one entry per CDR3 protein. Here the sample spans roughly 640,000 distinct CDR3 sequences, 20% to 25% being singletons. The sample taken for sequencing was CD8+ T cells from PBMCs. This chain connects TRBV3-1 to TRBJ2-7; 9 positions agree with TRBD1. The sequence was obtained from a human donor in good health (CMV status not recorded). Some clones in this sample may be carry-over from other donors' samples. CDR3 nucleotides: TGTGCCAGCAGCCAAGGGACAGGGGCGGACGAGCAGTACTTC. Translation gives CASSQGTGADEQYF.